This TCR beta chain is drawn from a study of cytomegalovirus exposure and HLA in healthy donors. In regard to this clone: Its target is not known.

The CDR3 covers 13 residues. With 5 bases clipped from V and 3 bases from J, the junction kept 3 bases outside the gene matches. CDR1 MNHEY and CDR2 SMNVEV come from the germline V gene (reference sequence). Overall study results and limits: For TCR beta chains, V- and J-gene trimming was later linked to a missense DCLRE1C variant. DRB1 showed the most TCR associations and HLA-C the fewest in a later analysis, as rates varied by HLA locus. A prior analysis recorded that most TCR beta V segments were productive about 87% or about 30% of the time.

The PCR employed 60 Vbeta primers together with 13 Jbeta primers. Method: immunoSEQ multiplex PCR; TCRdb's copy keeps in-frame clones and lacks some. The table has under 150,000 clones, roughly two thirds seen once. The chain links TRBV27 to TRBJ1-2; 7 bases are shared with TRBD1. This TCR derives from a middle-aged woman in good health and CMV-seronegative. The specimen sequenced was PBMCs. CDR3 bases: TGTGCCAGCAGTCATGACAGGGACTATGGCTACACCTTC. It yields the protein CASSHDRDYGYTF.